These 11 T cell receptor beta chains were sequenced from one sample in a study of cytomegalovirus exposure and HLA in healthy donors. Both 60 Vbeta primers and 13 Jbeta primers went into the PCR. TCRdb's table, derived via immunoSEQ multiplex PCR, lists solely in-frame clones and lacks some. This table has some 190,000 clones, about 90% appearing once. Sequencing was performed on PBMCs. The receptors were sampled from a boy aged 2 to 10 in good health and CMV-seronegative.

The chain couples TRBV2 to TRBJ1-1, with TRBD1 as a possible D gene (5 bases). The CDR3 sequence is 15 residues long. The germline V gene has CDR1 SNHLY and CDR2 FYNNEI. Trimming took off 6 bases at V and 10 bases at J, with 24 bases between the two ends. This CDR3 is CASSLEAGLGGRAFF. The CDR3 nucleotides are TGTGCCAGCAGCCTAGAAGCGGGGCTGGGGGGAAGAGCTTTCTTT.

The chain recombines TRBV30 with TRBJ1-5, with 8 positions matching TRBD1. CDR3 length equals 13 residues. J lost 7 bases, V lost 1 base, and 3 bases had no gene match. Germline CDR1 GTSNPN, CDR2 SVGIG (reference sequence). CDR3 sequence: CAWSDRGGQPQHF. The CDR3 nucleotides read TGTGCCTGGAGTGACAGGGGGGGACAGCCCCAGCATTTT.

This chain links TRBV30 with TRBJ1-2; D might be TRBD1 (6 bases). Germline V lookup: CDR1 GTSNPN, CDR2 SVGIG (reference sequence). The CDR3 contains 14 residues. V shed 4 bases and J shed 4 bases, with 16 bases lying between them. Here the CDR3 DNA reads TGTGCCTGGAACTATCCACAGGGTCCCTATGGCTACACCTTC. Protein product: CAWNYPQGPYGYTF.

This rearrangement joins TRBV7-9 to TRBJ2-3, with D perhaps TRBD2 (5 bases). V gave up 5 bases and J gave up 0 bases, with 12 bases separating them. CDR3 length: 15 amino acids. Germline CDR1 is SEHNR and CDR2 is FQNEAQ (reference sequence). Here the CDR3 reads CASSPPEGSTDTQYF. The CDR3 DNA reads TGTGCCAGCAGCCCACCAGAGGGTAGCACAGATACGCAGTATTTT.

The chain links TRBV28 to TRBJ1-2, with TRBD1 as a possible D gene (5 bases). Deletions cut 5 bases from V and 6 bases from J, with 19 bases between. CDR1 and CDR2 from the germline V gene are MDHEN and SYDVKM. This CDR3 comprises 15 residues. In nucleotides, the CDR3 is TGTGCCAGCAGTGTATCAGGGCCCCCCACACATGGCTACACCTTC. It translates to CASSVSGPPTHGYTF.

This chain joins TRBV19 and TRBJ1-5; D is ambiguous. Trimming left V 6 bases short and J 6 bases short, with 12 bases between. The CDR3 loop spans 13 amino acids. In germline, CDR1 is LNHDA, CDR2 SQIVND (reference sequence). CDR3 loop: CASRTGGVQPQHF. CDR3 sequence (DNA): TGTGCCAGTAGGACGGGCGGGGTTCAGCCCCAGCATTTT.

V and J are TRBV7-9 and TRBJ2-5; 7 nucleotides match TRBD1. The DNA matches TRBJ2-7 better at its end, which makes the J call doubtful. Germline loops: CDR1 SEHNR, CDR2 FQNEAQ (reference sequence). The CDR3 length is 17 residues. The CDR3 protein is CASSSPPRITGDHEQYF. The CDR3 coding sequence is TGTGCCAGCAGCTCACCCCCTCGTATAACAGGGGACCACGAGCAGTACTTC.

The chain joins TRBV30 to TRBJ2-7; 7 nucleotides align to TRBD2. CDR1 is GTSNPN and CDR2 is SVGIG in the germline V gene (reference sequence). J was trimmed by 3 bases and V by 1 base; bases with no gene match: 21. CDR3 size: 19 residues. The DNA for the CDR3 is TGTGCCTGGAGTGATTGGGCAAGAGTACCGGGGAGGGATTACTACGAGCAGTACTTC. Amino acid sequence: CAWSDWARVPGRDYYEQYF.

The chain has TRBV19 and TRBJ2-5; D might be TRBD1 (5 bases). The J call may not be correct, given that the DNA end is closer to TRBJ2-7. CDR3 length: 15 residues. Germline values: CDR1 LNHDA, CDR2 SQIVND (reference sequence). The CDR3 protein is CASSIVAGPGSEQYF. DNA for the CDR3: TGTGCCAGTAGTATCGTTGCAGGGCCAGGAAGCGAGCAGTACTTC.

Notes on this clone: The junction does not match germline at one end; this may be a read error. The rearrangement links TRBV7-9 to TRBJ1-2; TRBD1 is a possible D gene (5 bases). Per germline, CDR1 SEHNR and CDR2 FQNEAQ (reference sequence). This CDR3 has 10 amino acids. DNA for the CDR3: TGTGCCAGCACCACAGGCCCCTTGGCCTTC. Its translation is CASTTGPLAF.

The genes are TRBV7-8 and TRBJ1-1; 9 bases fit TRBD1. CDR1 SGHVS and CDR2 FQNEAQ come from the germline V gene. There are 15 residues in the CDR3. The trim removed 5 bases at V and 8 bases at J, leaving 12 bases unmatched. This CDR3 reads CASSPFSWDREEAFF. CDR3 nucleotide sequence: TGTGCCAGCAGCCCATTCTCGTGGGACAGGGAAGAAGCTTTCTTT.